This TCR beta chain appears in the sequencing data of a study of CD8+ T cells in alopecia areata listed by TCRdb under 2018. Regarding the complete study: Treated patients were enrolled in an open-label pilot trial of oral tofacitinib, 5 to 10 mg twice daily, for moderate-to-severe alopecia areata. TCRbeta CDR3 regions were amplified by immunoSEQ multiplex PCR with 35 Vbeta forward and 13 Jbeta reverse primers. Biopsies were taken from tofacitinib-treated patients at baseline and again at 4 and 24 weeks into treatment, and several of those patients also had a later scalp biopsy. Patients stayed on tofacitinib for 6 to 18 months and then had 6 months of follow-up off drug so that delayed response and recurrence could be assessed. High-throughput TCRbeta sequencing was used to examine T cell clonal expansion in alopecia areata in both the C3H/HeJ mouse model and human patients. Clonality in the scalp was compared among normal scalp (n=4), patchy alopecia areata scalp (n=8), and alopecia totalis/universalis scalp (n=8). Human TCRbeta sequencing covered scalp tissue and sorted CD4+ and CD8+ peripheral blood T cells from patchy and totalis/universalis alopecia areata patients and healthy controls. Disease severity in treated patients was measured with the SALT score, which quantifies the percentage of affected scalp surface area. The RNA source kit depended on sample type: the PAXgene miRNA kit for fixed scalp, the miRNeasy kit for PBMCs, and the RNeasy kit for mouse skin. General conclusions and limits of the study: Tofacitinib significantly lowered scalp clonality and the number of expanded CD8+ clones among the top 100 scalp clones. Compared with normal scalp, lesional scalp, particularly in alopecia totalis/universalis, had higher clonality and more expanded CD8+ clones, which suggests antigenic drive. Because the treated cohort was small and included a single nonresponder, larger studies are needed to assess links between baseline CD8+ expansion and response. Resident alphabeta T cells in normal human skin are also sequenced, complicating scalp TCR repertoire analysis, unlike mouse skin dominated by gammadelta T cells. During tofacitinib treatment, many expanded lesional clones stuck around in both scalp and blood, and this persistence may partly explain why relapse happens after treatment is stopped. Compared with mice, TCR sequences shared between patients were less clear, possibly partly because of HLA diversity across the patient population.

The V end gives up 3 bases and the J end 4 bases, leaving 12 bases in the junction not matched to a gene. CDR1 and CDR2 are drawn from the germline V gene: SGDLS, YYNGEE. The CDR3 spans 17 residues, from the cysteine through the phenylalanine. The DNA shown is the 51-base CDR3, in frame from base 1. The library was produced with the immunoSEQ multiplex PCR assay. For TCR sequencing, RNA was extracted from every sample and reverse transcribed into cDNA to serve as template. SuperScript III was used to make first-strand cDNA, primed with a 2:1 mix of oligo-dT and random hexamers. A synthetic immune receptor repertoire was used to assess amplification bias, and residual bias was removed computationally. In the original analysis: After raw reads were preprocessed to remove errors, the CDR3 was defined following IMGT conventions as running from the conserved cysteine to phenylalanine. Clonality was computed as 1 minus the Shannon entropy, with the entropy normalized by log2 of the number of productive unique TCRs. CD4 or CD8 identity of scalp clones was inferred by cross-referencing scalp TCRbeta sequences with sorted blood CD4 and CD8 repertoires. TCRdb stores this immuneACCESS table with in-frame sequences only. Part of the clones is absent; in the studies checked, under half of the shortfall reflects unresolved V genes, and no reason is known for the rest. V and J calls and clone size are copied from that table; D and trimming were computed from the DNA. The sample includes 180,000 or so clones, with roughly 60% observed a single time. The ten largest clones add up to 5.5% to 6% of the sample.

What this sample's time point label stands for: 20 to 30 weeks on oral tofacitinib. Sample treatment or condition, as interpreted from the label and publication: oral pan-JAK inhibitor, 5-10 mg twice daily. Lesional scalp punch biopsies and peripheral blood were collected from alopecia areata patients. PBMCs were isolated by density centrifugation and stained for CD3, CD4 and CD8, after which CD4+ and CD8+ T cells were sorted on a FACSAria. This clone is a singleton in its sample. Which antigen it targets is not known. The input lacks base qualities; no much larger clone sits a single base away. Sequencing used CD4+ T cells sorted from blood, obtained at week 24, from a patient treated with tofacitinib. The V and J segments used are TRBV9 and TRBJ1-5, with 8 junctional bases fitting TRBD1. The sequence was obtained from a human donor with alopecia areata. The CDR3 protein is CASSAHRRWTGNQPQHF. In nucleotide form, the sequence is TGTGCCAGCAGCGCACACCGACGATGGACAGGGAATCAGCCCCAGCATTTT. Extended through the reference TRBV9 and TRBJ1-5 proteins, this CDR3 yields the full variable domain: DSGVTQTPKHLITATGQRVTLRCSPRSGDLSVYWYQQSLDQGLQFLIQYYNGEERAKGNILERFSAQQFPDLHSELNLSSLELGDSALYFCASSAHRRWTGNQPQHFGDGTRLSIL.